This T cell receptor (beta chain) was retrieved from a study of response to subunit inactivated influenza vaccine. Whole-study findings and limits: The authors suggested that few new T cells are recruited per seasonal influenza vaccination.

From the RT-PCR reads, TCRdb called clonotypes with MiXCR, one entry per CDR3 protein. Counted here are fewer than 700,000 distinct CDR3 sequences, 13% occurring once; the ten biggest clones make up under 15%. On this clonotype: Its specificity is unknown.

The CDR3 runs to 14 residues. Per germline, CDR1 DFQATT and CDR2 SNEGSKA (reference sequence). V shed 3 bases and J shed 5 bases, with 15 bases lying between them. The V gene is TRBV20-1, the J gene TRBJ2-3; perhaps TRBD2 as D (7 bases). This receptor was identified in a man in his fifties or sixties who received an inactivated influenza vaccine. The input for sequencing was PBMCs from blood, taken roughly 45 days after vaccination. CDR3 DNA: TGCAGTGCTAGCTTTGGCGGGGGCGGAGATACGCAGTATTTT. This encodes CSASFGGGGDTQYF.